The T cell receptor (beta chain) under discussion was sequenced for a study of T cells in Graves' hyperthyroidism and ophthalmopathy. Background on the study: Peripheral blood collection took place at initial diagnosis, before any treatment. Study-level findings and limits: Blood also held most thyroid clonotypes expanded beyond 0.001.

The TCR beta CDR3 regions underwent amplification using RNA transcripts as the source. The primer set for the first-round RT-PCR of the TCR CDR3 was HTBI. TCRdb fed the multiplex PCR reads into MiXCR, producing one record per CDR3 protein. The data show more than 300,000 distinct CDR3 sequences, about 18% seen once. This clonotype was recorded many times. Its specificity is not known. Germline CDR1 is MNHNS and CDR2 is SASEGT. This CDR3 has 16 amino acids. V was pared by 4 bases and J by 3 bases, with 6 bases of the junction left unmatched. Hyperthyroidism was newly diagnosed in patients aged 18 to 65 (duration under 2 months). Diagnoses used clinical symptoms, serum thyroxine and TRAb, thyroid ultrasound and orbital computed tomography.

The rearrangement uses TRBV6-1 and TRBJ1-6; 7 bases match TRBD1. The sequenced sample was blood. This clonotype was sampled from a woman younger than 45 with Graves' hyperthyroidism that later progressed to Graves' ophthalmopathy. The CDR3 sequence is CASSGEGTDYNSPLHF. In DNA form, the CDR3 reads TGTGCCAGCAGTGGAGAAGGGACAGACTATAATTCACCCCTCCACTTT.